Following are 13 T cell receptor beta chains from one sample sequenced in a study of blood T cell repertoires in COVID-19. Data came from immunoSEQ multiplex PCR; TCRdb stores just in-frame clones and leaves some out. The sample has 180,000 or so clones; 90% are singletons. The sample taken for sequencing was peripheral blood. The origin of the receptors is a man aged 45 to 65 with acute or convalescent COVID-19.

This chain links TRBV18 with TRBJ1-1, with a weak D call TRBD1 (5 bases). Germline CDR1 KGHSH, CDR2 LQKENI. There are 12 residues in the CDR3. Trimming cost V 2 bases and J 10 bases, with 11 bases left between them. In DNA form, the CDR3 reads TGTGCCAGCTCACCAGGGCAGGGCCCAGCTTTCTTT. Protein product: CASSPGQGPAFF.

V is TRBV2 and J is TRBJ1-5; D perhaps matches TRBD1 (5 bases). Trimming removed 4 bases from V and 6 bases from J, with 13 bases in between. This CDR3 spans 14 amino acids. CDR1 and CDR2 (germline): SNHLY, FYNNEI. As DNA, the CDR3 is TGTGCCAGCAGTGCGGGGACTTTGGGTCAGCCCCAGCATTTT. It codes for CASSAGTLGQPQHF.

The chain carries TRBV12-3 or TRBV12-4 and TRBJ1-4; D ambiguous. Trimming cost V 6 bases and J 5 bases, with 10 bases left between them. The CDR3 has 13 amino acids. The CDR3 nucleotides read TGTGCCAGCAGCCCCACAGAGAATGAAAAACTGTTTTTT. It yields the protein CASSPTENEKLFF.

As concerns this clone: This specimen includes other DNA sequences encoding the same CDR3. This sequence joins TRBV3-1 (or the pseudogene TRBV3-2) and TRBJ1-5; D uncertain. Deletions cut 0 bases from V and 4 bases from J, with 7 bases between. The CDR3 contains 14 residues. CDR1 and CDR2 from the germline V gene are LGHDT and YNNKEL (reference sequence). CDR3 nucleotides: TGTGCCAGCAGCCAAGACTCAGTTAATCAGCCCCAGCATTTT. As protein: CASSQDSVNQPQHF.

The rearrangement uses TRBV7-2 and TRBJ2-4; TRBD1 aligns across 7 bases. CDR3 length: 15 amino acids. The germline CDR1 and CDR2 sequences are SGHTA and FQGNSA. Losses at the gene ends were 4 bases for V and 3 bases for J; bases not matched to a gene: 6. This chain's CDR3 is CASSSHRGRKNIQYF. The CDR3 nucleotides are TGTGCCAGCAGCTCGCACAGGGGCCGCAAAAACATTCAGTACTTC.

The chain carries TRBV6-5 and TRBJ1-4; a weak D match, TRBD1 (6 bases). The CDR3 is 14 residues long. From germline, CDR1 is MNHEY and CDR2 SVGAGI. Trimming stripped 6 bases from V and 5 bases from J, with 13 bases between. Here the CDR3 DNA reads TGTGCCAGCAGAAAAGGGGGTATGAATGAAAAACTGTTTTTT. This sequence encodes CASRKGGMNEKLFF.

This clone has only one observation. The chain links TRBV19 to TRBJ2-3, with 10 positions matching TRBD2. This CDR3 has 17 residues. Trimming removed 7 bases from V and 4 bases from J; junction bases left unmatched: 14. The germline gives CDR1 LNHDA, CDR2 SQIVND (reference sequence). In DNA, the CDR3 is TGTGCCAGTAAGCGTCGCCTAGCGGGAGAAATATCAGATACGCAGTATTTT. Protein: CASKRRLAGEISDTQYF.

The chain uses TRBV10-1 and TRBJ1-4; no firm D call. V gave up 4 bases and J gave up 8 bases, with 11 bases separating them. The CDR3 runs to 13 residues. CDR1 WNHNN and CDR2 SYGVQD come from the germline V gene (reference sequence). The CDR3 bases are TGCGCCAGCAGTGCAGCGGTGGACGAAAAACTGTTTTTT. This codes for CASSAAVDEKLFF.

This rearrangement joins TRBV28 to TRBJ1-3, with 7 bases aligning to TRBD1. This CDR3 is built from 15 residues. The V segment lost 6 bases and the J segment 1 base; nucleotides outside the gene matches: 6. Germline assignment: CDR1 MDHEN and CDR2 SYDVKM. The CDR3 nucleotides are TGTGCCAGCAGAAATCAGGGGGGATCTGGAAACACCATATATTTT. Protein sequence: CASRNQGGSGNTIYF. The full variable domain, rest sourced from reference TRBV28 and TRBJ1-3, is DVKVTQSSRYLVKRTGEKVFLECVQDMDHENMFWYRQDPGLGLRLIYFSYDVKMKEKGDIPEGYSVSREKKERFSLILESASTNQTSMYLCASRNQGGSGNTIYFGEGSWLTVV.

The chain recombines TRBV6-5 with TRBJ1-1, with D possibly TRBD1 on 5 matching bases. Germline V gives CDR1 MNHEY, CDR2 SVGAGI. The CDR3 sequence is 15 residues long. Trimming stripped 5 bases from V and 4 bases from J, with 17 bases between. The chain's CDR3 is CASSTPGGVVTEAFF. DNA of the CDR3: TGTGCCAGCAGTACCCCCGGGGGGGTCGTCACTGAAGCTTTCTTT.

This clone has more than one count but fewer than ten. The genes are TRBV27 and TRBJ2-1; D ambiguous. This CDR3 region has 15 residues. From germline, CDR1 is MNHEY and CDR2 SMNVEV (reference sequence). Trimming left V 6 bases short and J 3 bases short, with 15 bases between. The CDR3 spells CASSPRSPIYNEQFF. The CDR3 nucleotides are TGTGCCAGCAGCCCGCGTTCTCCGATCTACAATGAGCAGTTCTTC.

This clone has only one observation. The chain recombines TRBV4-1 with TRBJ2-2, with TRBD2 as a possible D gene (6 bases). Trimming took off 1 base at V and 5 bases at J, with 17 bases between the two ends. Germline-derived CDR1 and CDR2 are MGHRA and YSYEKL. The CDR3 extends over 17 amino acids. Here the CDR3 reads CASSQVGLAGRTGELFF. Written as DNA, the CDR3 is TGCGCCAGCAGCCAAGTGGGGTTGGCAGGGAGGACCGGGGAGCTGTTTTTT.

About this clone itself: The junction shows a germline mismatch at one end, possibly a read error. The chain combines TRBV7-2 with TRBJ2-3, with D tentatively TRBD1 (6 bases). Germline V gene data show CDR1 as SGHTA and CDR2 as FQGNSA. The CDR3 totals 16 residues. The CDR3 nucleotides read TGTGCCACCAGCGCCTATACCGGGACAATCACAGATACGCAGTATTTT. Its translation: CATSAYTGTITDTQYF.